These 6 T cell receptor beta chains share one sample of origin, sequenced in a study of cytomegalovirus exposure and HLA in healthy donors (dated by TCRdb to about 2017). The library was built by means of the immunoSEQ multiplex PCR assay. For the multiplex PCR, a mixture combining 60 forward primers for TCR Vbeta segments and 13 reverse primers for TCR Jbeta segments was used. The clones in this table, taken by TCRdb from immuneACCESS, are in-frame only. Not every clone is retained; where verified, under half of the shortfall comes from an unresolved V gene, and the cause of the rest is unknown. The sample's own table lists 85,000 to 110,000 clones. The ten largest account for 3.5% of the sample. Source material: PBMCs. The source of these receptors is a man aged 40-49 years in good health and CMV-seronegative.

The gene calls are TRBV14 and TRBJ2-7; D uncertain. Germline V gene lookup returns CDR1 SGHDN and CDR2 FVKESK. Trimming stripped 0 bases from V and 2 bases from J, with 14 bases between. The CDR3 contains 16 residues. The CDR3 sequence: CASSQDYWQAPYEQYF. The CDR3 DNA follows: TGTGCCAGCAGCCAAGATTACTGGCAGGCTCCCTACGAGCAGTACTTC.

The V gene is TRBV9, the J gene TRBJ2-5; TRBD2 matches at 8 bases. The CDR3 has 17 amino acids. Per the germline V gene, CDR1 is SGDLS and CDR2 is YYNGEE. V lost 0 bases and J lost 0; bases outside the gene matches: 7. The CDR3 DNA reads as TGTGCCAGCAGCGTAGAAGGAGCGGGAGCATACCAAGAGACCCAGTACTTC. Its protein product is CASSVEGAGAYQETQYF.

The V and J genes are TRBV19 and TRBJ2-5; no firm D call. Germline CDR1 is LNHDA and CDR2 is SQIVND (reference sequence). V was trimmed by 5 bases and J by 4 bases, leaving 17 bases between them. The CDR3 has 15 residues. The CDR3: CASSLGYAVRETQYF. The CDR3 nucleotides read TGTGCCAGTAGTCTAGGCTACGCCGTGAGAGAGACCCAGTACTTC.

The chain combines TRBV5-5 with TRBJ2-7; no definite D call. The CDR3 is 11 residues long. CDR1 SGHKS and CDR2 YYEKEE come from the germline V gene (reference sequence). Trimming removed 4 bases at V and 5 bases at J, with 7 bases between. For the CDR3, the DNA is TGTGCCAGCAGCCCCCGGGACGAGCAGTACTTC. It yields the protein CASSPRDEQYF.

The chain is built from TRBV19 and TRBJ2-2, with D uncertain. Trimming removed 2 bases from V and 6 bases from J, with 7 bases in between. The CDR3 runs 13 residues. CDR1 is LNHDA and CDR2 is SQIVND in the germline V gene (reference sequence). As DNA, the CDR3 is TGTGCCAGTAGTATAACAATATCCGGGGAGCTGTTTTTT. Amino acid sequence: CASSITISGELFF.

The CDR3 bases are TGTGCCACAGGATGGGCGGGGAAGGGCTACTATGGCTACACCTTC. Protein: CATGWAGKGYYGYTF. This chain uses TRBV27 with TRBJ1-2, with D hard to call. CDR3 length: 15 amino acids. Trimming pared 10 bases from V and 3 bases from J, leaving 21 bases between. Germline lookup yields CDR1 MNHEY and CDR2 SMNVEV (reference sequence).